This T cell receptor beta chain was recorded in a study of blood T cell repertoires in COVID-19. Study-wide background: Both acute and convalescent COVID-19 samples were obtained from the United States, Italy and Spain. Nucleic acid was either cDNA or gDNA, and it came from T cells, B-cell-depleted T cells, or PBMCs.

The CDR3 totals 11 residues. CDR1 is DFQATT, CDR2 SNEGSKA, per germline (reference sequence). Original handling: The authors estimated nucleated cell counts from reference gene primer amplification. The data were produced by immunoSEQ multiplex PCR, yet TCRdb's version contains in-frame clones alone and is incomplete. From that table come the V and J calls and clone size; the DNA was used to work out D and trimming. Here the sample spans about 40,000 clones, about 80% being singletons. The gene calls are TRBV20-1 and TRBJ2-5; 8 positions match TRBD1. Sequenced sample: peripheral blood. The TCR sequence derives from a woman aged 60 to 75 with acute or convalescent COVID-19. CDR3: CSSDREETQYF. The CDR3 bases are TGCAGCTCGGACAGGGAAGAGACCCAGTACTTC.